These 15 T cell receptor beta chains originate from one sample sequenced in a study of OX40 agonist ivuxolimab in advanced cancers. Clones were read by immunoSEQ multiplex PCR, and TCRdb kept only the in-frame ones, dropping some. The repertoire holds around 70,000 clones, with 84% as singletons. The sample was CD4+ or CD8+ T cells sorted from blood, taken in a trial of the OX40 agonist ivuxolimab. These receptors all come from an adult with an advanced solid tumor such as melanoma, head and neck, liver or kidney cancer.

CDR3 DNA: TGTGCCACCACCGACGCGGGGGACAGGGGGCTCACAGATACGCAGTATTTT. Translating gives CATTDAGDRGLTDTQYF. This rearrangement joins TRBV10-3 to TRBJ2-3, with 12 nucleotides matching TRBD1. V lost 10 bases and J lost 2; bases outside the gene matches: 13. From germline, CDR1 is ENHRY and CDR2 SYGVKD. The CDR3 runs 17 residues.

The rearrangement links TRBV7-2 to TRBJ1-4; D not certain. The CDR3 loop spans 15 amino acids. The germline V and J ends were trimmed by 5 bases and 0 bases, with 10 bases remaining between them. The germline V gene encodes CDR1 SGHTA and CDR2 FQGNSA. In DNA form, the CDR3 reads TGTGCCAGCAGCCGAATTCAGGCAACTAATGAAAAACTGTTTTTT. Its translation is CASSRIQATNEKLFF.

This chain links TRBV12-5 with TRBJ2-7; no clear D. Trimming pared 6 bases from V and 2 bases from J, leaving 8 bases between. Per germline, CDR1 LGHNT and CDR2 FRNRAP. CDR3 length: 12 residues. DNA of the CDR3: TGTGCTAGTGGGTTAGAGGCCTACGAGCAGTACTTC. Translating it yields CASGLEAYEQYF.

This clone has just a few counts. J is TRBJ1-2 and V is TRBV6-6; 7 positions match TRBD1. The V gene's germline CDR1 is MNHNY and CDR2 SVGAGI (reference sequence). This CDR3 is 12 amino acids long. V lost 6 bases and J lost 8; bases outside the gene matches: 6. The chain's CDR3 is CASRQGTDGYTF. The CDR3, as DNA: TGTGCCAGCAGACAGGGGACAGACGGCTACACCTTC.

The chain employs TRBV15 and TRBJ2-7, with 9 bases lining up with TRBD2. The trim removed 0 bases at V and 0 bases at J, leaving 0 bases unmatched. Germline loops: CDR1 LNHNV, CDR2 YYDKDF (reference sequence). CDR3 length: 15 residues. CDR3 DNA: TGTGCCACCAGCAGAGAGCGGGGGGGCTCCTACGAGCAGTACTTC. Residues: CATSRERGGSYEQYF.

The V and J genes are TRBV6-1 and TRBJ1-2; D is unclear. The CDR3 totals 16 residues. V dropped 3 bases and J dropped 2 bases, with 16 bases sitting between them. Germline V gene data show CDR1 as MNHNS and CDR2 as SASEGT. The CDR3 here is CASSDTRRRKNYGYTF. The CDR3, as DNA: TGTGCCAGCAGTGATACTAGGCGGAGGAAGAACTATGGCTACACCTTC.

The chain couples TRBV4-1 to TRBJ2-2; 11 nucleotides line up with TRBD1. This CDR3 is 15 amino acids long. CDR1 is MGHRA and CDR2 is YSYEKL in the germline V gene. Unmatched junction bases numbered 3, after V lost 4 bases and J lost 5 bases. As DNA, the CDR3 is TGCGCCAGCAGCCCTGGACAGGGGGCTACCGGGGAGCTGTTTTTT. It codes for CASSPGQGATGELFF.

The V gene is TRBV7-9, the J gene TRBJ2-4, with 11 bases matching TRBD1. CDR3 length: 15 residues. Germline CDR1 SEHNR, CDR2 FQNEAQ (reference sequence). The V and J ends lost 5 bases and 7 bases, in that order; junction bases with no gene match: 7. CDR3 DNA: TGTGCCAGCAGCCCGGGACAGGGGGAGATTAACATTCAGTACTTC. Encoded protein: CASSPGQGEINIQYF.

The rearrangement joins TRBV19 to TRBJ1-2; TRBD1 agrees at 8 bases. This CDR3 is built from 16 residues. In germline, CDR1 is LNHDA, CDR2 SQIVND (reference sequence). V lost 7 bases and J lost 4; bases outside the gene matches: 14. CDR3 coding DNA: TGTGCCAGTAAACGTGACCAGGGGGCTGGGATCTATGGCTACACCTTC. Its protein is CASKRDQGAGIYGYTF.

The chain recombines TRBV7-2 with TRBJ2-5, with D perhaps TRBD1 (5 bases). CDR1 is SGHTA, CDR2 FQGNSA, per germline. The CDR3 runs 15 residues. Trimming removed 1 base at V and 4 bases at J, with 13 bases between. The CDR3 loop is CASSLDQGWGETQYF. Written as DNA, the CDR3 is TGTGCCAGCAGCTTAGATCAGGGTTGGGGAGAGACCCAGTACTTC.

The chain employs TRBV5-4 and TRBJ1-3; the match to TRBD1 covers 7 bases. The CDR3 extends over 15 amino acids. Trimming took 0 bases from V and 6 from J; bases not matched to a gene: 6. Germline V gene sequence: CDR1 SGHNT, CDR2 YYREEE (reference sequence). The CDR3 DNA follows: TGTGCCAGCAGCTTGGGAGGGACAGTGGAAAACACCATATATTTT. Its translation is CASSLGGTVENTIYF.

This clone came up once. The genes are TRBV7-9 and TRBJ2-3, with TRBD2 identical over 10 bases. The CDR3 totals 16 residues. The germline CDR1 and CDR2 sequences are SEHNR and FQNEAQ (reference sequence). V was pared by 2 bases and J by 2 bases, with 4 bases of the junction left unmatched. CDR3 sequence reads: CASSLTSGATTDTQYF. In DNA, the CDR3 is TGTGCCAGCAGCTTAACTAGCGGGGCTACCACAGATACGCAGTATTTT.

The V and J genes are TRBV9 and TRBJ2-5; D is ambiguous. V was shortened by 3 bases and J by 5 bases, with 14 bases between the two germline ends. Germline V gene data show CDR1 as SGDLS and CDR2 as YYNGEE. This CDR3 has 14 amino acids. CDR3 sequence reads: CASSGDNRRETQYF. The CDR3 bases are TGTGCCAGCAGCGGAGATAATAGGCGGGAGACCCAGTACTTC.

The chain links TRBV4-3 to TRBJ2-7; D ambiguous. The V gene's germline CDR1 is LGHNA and CDR2 YSLEER. CDR3 size: 17 residues. Trimming shortened V by 0 bases and J by 2 bases, and 17 bases separated the two germline ends. CDR3 DNA sequence: TGCGCCAGCAGCCAAGAGGTCTCTGGACGGTATGCCTACGAGCAGTACTTC. Translating it yields CASSQEVSGRYAYEQYF.

Regarding this clone: The same CDR3 is also encoded by other DNA sequences in this sample. V usage is TRBV11-2 and J usage is TRBJ1-2; 8 bases are a match to TRBD1. Germline trimming cut 4 bases from V and 5 bases from J; bases unmatched to any gene: 6. The germline V gene has CDR1 SGHAT and CDR2 FQNNGV. This CDR3 is built from 14 residues. This CDR3 reads CASSSNRGGYGYTF. The CDR3, as DNA: TGTGCCAGCAGCTCAAACAGGGGGGGGTATGGCTACACCTTC. The full variable domain, completed using reference TRBV11-2 and TRBJ1-2, is EAGVAQSPRYKIIEKRQSVAFWCNPISGHATLYWYQQILGQGPKLLIQFQNNGVVDDSQLPKDRFSAERLKGVDSTLKIQPAKLEDSAVYLCASSSNRGGYGYTFGSGTRLTVV.